The 30 T cell receptor beta chains in this list originate from one sample, sequenced in a study of T cell responses to AZD1222 COVID-19 vaccine. Some clones are missing from TCRdb's copy, which holds only in-frame ones; the method was immunoSEQ multiplex PCR. This sample has approximately 150,000 clones, with around 90% found just once. The specimen was peripheral blood, collected 28 days after the second AZD1222 dose. These receptor sequences come from an adult who received the AZD1222 COVID-19 vaccine.

The chain has TRBV2 and TRBJ1-2, with D possibly being TRBD1 (6 bases). Per germline, CDR1 SNHLY and CDR2 FYNNEI. This CDR3 contains 15 residues. The V end was cut by 6 bases, the J end by 7 bases, with 21 bases between. Here the CDR3 reads CASRKEQGLSGGYTF. The DNA for the CDR3 is TGTGCCAGCAGGAAAGAGCAGGGGCTATCCGGTGGCTACACCTTC.

The chain carries TRBV4-2 and TRBJ2-1, with D perhaps TRBD2 (5 bases). The CDR3 sequence is 13 residues long. V was shortened by 0 bases and J by 12 bases, with 12 bases between the two germline ends. The V gene's germline CDR1 is LGHNA and CDR2 YNFKEQ. CDR3 sequence: CASSQDSGLSQFF. In DNA, the CDR3 is TGTGCCAGCAGCCAAGATTCCGGACTTTCGCAGTTCTTC.

The chain couples TRBV10-3 to TRBJ2-1, with 11 positions matching TRBD2. CDR1 is ENHRY, CDR2 SYGVKD, per germline. This CDR3 is built from 15 residues. The V segment lost 6 bases and the J segment 5 bases; nucleotides outside the gene matches: 6. CDR3 bases: TGTGCCATCAGCACACTAGCGGGAGTAAACAATGAGCAGTTCTTC. Amino acids: CAISTLAGVNNEQFF.

The gene calls are TRBV7-9 and TRBJ1-4, with a possible D match to TRBD1 (5 bases). V was clipped by 2 bases and J by 4 bases, with 11 bases between them. Germline V gene data show CDR1 as SEHNR and CDR2 as FQNEAQ (reference sequence). The CDR3 length is 15 residues. CDR3 bases: TGTGCCAGCAGCTTAACGTGGGGCCTTAATGAAAAACTGTTTTTT. This gives the protein CASSLTWGLNEKLFF.

The CDR3 here is CASSPGGPTDTQYF. CDR3 coding DNA: TGTGCCAGCAGCCCCGGGGGGCCCACAGATACGCAGTATTTT. V usage is TRBV7-3 and J usage is TRBJ2-3; a weak D match, TRBD2 (7 bases). Trimming removed 5 bases from V and 2 bases from J, with 11 bases in between. The CDR3 covers 14 residues. Germline values: CDR1 SGHTA, CDR2 FQGTGA.

This clone turned up a few times. The chain combines TRBV7-9 with TRBJ2-7; 8 positions agree with TRBD1. Germline V gives CDR1 SEHNR, CDR2 FQNEAQ (reference sequence). This CDR3 comprises 19 residues. J lost 7 bases, V lost 3 bases, and 23 bases had no gene match. As DNA, the CDR3 is TGTGCCAGCAGCTTTGGACGGGCTGGACAGGGTACTCTCCGGGCTGAGCAGTACTTC. Translation: CASSFGRAGQGTLRAEQYF. The variable domain in full, completed from reference TRBV7-9 and TRBJ2-7, reads DTGVSQNPRHKITKRGQNVTFRCDPISEHNRLYWYRQTLGQGPEFLTYFQNEAQLEKSRLLSDRFSAERPKGSFSTLEIQRTEQGDSAMYLCASSFGRAGQGTLRAEQYFGPGTRLTVT.

The genes are TRBV6-5 and TRBJ1-6; the match to TRBD1 covers 9 bases. V lost 6 bases and J lost 7; bases outside the gene matches: 1. The CDR3 length is 13 residues. CDR1 is MNHEY and CDR2 is SVGAGI in the germline V gene. CDR3 residues: CASRGTGNSPLHF. DNA for the CDR3: TGTGCCAGCAGGGGGACAGGGAATTCACCCCTCCACTTT.

The chain is built from TRBV2 and TRBJ2-4; D is unclear. From germline, CDR1 is SNHLY and CDR2 FYNNEI. The V gene lost 7 bases and the J gene lost 0 bases, with 7 bases spanning the gap. This CDR3 is 13 amino acids long. CDR3 nucleotide sequence: TGTGCCAGCACTAGGGTAGCCAAAAACATTCAGTACTTC. Encoded protein: CASTRVAKNIQYF.

The V call is TRBV11-2, the J call TRBJ1-4; possible D gene TRBD1, 5 bases. CDR3 length equals 16 residues. Trimming removed 5 bases at V and 6 bases at J, with 19 bases between. Germline-derived CDR1 and CDR2 are SGHAT and FQNNGV. This CDR3 is CASSPPVGVADEKLFF. The CDR3, as DNA: TGTGCCAGCAGCCCGCCGGTGGGGGTGGCGGATGAAAAACTGTTTTTT.

The chain employs TRBV5-6 and TRBJ1-2; the D gene is possibly TRBD1 (6 bases). The germline CDR1 and CDR2 sequences are SGHDT and YYEEEE. Trimming cost V 2 bases and J 8 bases, with 22 bases left between them. The CDR3 runs to 16 residues. The CDR3 DNA follows: TGTGCCAGCAGCTTCCCCTCTACAGGGCCGACGGTCGGCTACACCTTC. This codes for CASSFPSTGPTVGYTF.

This rearrangement joins TRBV21-1 to TRBJ2-4; the table's D call TRBD1 went unverified against the DNA. TRBV21-1 counts as a pseudogene. The CDR3 loop spans 17 amino acids. Here the CDR3 reads CASRAIERGLAKNIQYF. The CDR3 DNA sequence: TGTGCCAGCAGGGCGATCGAAAGGGGTTTAGCCAAAAACATTCAGTACTTC.

The chain joins TRBV4-3 to TRBJ2-2; D remains unclear. Trimming stripped 0 bases from V and 1 base from J, with 6 bases between. This CDR3 is 15 amino acids long. Per the germline V gene, CDR1 is LGHNA and CDR2 is YSLEER. The CDR3 loop is CASSQEPMNTGELFF. The CDR3 nucleotides are TGCGCCAGCAGCCAAGAACCCATGAACACCGGGGAGCTGTTTTTT.

The rearrangement uses TRBV7-9 and TRBJ2-3; D gene unclear. Trimming removed 1 base at V and 3 bases at J, with 8 bases between. The CDR3 extends over 14 amino acids. Germline V gives CDR1 SEHNR, CDR2 FQNEAQ (reference sequence). This CDR3 is CASSLGPSTDTQYF. The CDR3 DNA reads TGTGCCAGCAGCTTAGGGCCCTCGACAGATACGCAGTATTTT.

The J gene is TRBJ1-2, the V gene TRBV21-1. TRBV21-1 is flagged as a pseudogene. This CDR3 contains 21 residues. CDR3 sequence reads: CASSKVPGRPRYVSANYGYTF. Here the CDR3 DNA reads TGTGCCAGCAGCAAAGTTCCAGGGAGGCCTCGCTACGTATCGGCAAACTATGGCTACACCTTC.

The J gene is TRBJ1-3, the V gene TRBV19; no clear D. The germline V gene has CDR1 LNHDA and CDR2 SQIVND (reference sequence). The CDR3 spans 15 residues. Trimming removed 9 bases from V and 0 bases from J, with 15 bases in between. The DNA of the CDR3 is TGTGCCAGCCATTTTGACGGGAACTCTGGAAACACCATATATTTT. Its protein is CASHFDGNSGNTIYF. The full variable domain, completed using reference TRBV19 and TRBJ1-3, is DGGITQSPKYLFRKEGQNVTLSCEQNLNHDAMYWYRQDPGQGLRLIYYSQIVNDFQKGDIAEGYSVSREKKESFPLTVTSAQKNPTAFYLCASHFDGNSGNTIYFGEGSWLTVV.

The chain employs TRBV28 and TRBJ1-1, with a tentative D call TRBD1 (5 bases). Germline values: CDR1 MDHEN, CDR2 SYDVKM. The CDR3 runs to 15 residues. The germline V and J ends were trimmed by 1 base and 1 base, with 10 bases remaining between them. The CDR3 region is CASSLFRTKNTEAFF. The CDR3 region has the DNA TGTGCCAGCAGTTTATTTCGGACAAAGAACACTGAAGCTTTCTTT.

The chain employs TRBV7-2 and TRBJ1-2; D is possibly TRBD1 (6 bases). Germline CDR1 is SGHTA and CDR2 is FQGNSA. The CDR3 has 14 residues. V lost 3 bases to trimming and J lost 0 bases, with 8 bases between them. The CDR3 DNA is TGTGCCAGCAGCTTCAACAGGGCTAACTATGGCTACACCTTC. Translating it yields CASSFNRANYGYTF.

The chain recombines TRBV9 with TRBJ2-1; tentative D call: TRBD1 (6 bases). V was pared by 4 bases and J by 4 bases, with 15 bases between. The germline V gene encodes CDR1 SGDLS and CDR2 YYNGEE. This CDR3 is built from 15 residues. In DNA form, the CDR3 reads TGTGCCAGCAGCACCACGACAGGATCTTACAATGAGCAGTTCTTC. It encodes CASSTTTGSYNEQFF.

In DNA, the CDR3 is TGTGCCAGCTCACCTCAAGGACAGGGGATCTCTGGGGCCAACGTCCTGACTTTC. Residues: CASSPQGQGISGANVLTF. V usage is TRBV18 and J usage is TRBJ2-6; 9 nucleotides agree with TRBD1. With 3 bases clipped from V and 0 bases from J, the junction kept 6 bases outside the gene matches. The CDR3 sequence is 18 residues long. CDR1 and CDR2 (germline): KGHSH, LQKENI.

The chain carries TRBV7-2 and TRBJ1-2, with D unresolved. CDR3 length: 12 amino acids. CDR1 is SGHTA, CDR2 FQGNSA, per germline. Trimming left V 1 base short and J 6 bases short, with 6 bases between. CDR3 protein: CASSLDSHGYTF. In nucleotides, the CDR3 is TGTGCCAGCAGCTTAGACAGCCATGGCTACACCTTC. Full variable domain (outside the CDR3, taken from reference TRBV7-2 and TRBJ1-2): GAGVSQSPSNKVTEKGKDVELRCDPISGHTALYWYRQSLGQGLEFLIYFQGNSAPDKSGLPSDRFSAERTGGSVSTLTIQRTQQEDSAVYLCASSLDSHGYTFGSGTRLTVV.

The rearrangement links TRBV2 to TRBJ1-4, with a possible D match to TRBD1 (6 bases). Looked up from germline, CDR1 is SNHLY and CDR2 is FYNNEI. Trimming stripped 6 bases from V and 4 bases from J, with 15 bases between. This CDR3 comprises 15 residues. CDR3 protein: CASSDRQAYNEKLFF. CDR3 in DNA: TGTGCCAGCAGCGATAGACAGGCCTATAATGAAAAACTGTTTTTT.

CDR3 region: CASSLYPGTTYEQYF. Here the CDR3 DNA reads TGTGCCAGCAGTTTATACCCAGGAACAACCTACGAGCAGTACTTC. The chain couples TRBV27 to TRBJ2-7; no reliable D call. CDR3 size: 15 residues. Trimming removed 1 base from V and 2 bases from J, with 12 bases in between. CDR1 MNHEY and CDR2 SMNVEV come from the germline V gene (reference sequence).

The V and J genes are TRBV28 and TRBJ1-6; 7 positions match TRBD1. Germline CDR1 reads MDHEN; CDR2 reads SYDVKM. CDR3 length equals 18 residues. V trimming: 6 bases; J trimming: 3 bases; junction bases outside the gene matches: 14. The CDR3 spells CASRSGQYTLNYNSPLHF. CDR3 bases: TGTGCCAGCAGATCGGGACAGTACACCCTTAACTATAATTCACCCCTCCACTTT.

The V gene is TRBV18, the J gene TRBJ2-3, with TRBD2 identical over 7 bases. This CDR3 is built from 16 residues. Germline CDR1 reads KGHSH; CDR2 reads LQKENI. Trimming removed 3 bases from V and 0 bases from J; junction bases left unmatched: 6. The CDR3 protein is CASSPLLADSTDTQYF. Here the CDR3 DNA reads TGTGCCAGCTCACCTCTCCTAGCGGATAGCACAGATACGCAGTATTTT.

V and J are TRBV19 and TRBJ1-5, with 7 bases matching TRBD1. The CDR3 covers 15 residues. Trimming removed 4 bases from V and 4 bases from J; junction bases left unmatched: 7. In germline, CDR1 is LNHDA, CDR2 SQIVND (reference sequence). The CDR3 nucleotides are TGTGCCAGTAGTACCGCCGGGACAGATAATCAGCCCCAGCATTTT. It codes for CASSTAGTDNQPQHF. Filled out from reference TRBV19 and TRBJ1-5, the complete variable domain reads DGGITQSPKYLFRKEGQNVTLSCEQNLNHDAMYWYRQDPGQGLRLIYYSQIVNDFQKGDIAEGYSVSREKKESFPLTVTSAQKNPTAFYLCASSTAGTDNQPQHFGDGTRLSIL.

V usage is TRBV6-5 and J usage is TRBJ1-3, with D unresolved. This CDR3 is 13 amino acids long. With 10 bases removed from V and 4 bases from J, the gap between germline ends came to 14 bases. Germline V CDR1 and CDR2: MNHEY, SVGAGI. CDR3 in DNA: TGTGCCACCCCGAAGGAGGCCGGAAACACCATATATTTT. This gives the protein CATPKEAGNTIYF.

The rearrangement links TRBV3-1 (or the pseudogene TRBV3-2) to TRBJ2-2, with 9 bases that match TRBD1. The trim removed 1 base at V and 5 bases at J, leaving 5 bases unmatched. This CDR3 contains 16 residues. Germline CDR1 and CDR2: LGHDT and YNNKEL (reference sequence). DNA of the CDR3: TGTGCCAGCAGCCAAGGGGGGACAGGGTTGACCGGGGAGCTGTTTTTT. Translation: CASSQGGTGLTGELFF.

This clone is a singleton in its sample. V and J are TRBV19 and TRBJ1-2, with a tentative D call TRBD1 (6 bases). The germline V gene encodes CDR1 LNHDA and CDR2 SQIVND (reference sequence). CDR3 length equals 16 residues. V was trimmed by 3 bases and J by 0 bases, leaving 14 bases between them. The CDR3 sequence: CASSMRQTGTNYGYTF. CDR3 DNA sequence: TGTGCCAGTAGTATGAGGCAGACAGGCACTAACTATGGCTACACCTTC.

The chain links TRBV11-2 to TRBJ1-3; D unresolved. V shed 5 bases and J shed 2 bases, with 16 bases lying between them. The CDR3 consists of 16 residues. CDR1 and CDR2 from the germline V gene are SGHAT and FQNNGV. The CDR3 is CASSRASLGPGNTIYF. The DNA of the CDR3 is TGTGCCAGCAGCCGGGCATCTCTGGGCCCTGGAAACACCATATATTTT.

V is TRBV28 and J is TRBJ2-1; D call uncertain. Germline V lookup: CDR1 MDHEN, CDR2 SYDVKM. V gave up 5 bases and J gave up 4 bases, with 9 bases separating them. The CDR3 has 13 amino acids. The CDR3 nucleotides are TGTGCCAGCAGTCCGGACCATTACAATGAGCAGTTCTTC. Encoded protein: CASSPDHYNEQFF.